What follows are 5 T cell receptor beta chains derived from one specimen sequenced in a study of regulatory T cells in long-lasting Graves disease. CDR3 regions were amplified by Arm-PCR using iRepertoire HTBI primers to build TCR beta libraries. TCRdb reprocessed the multiplex PCR reads via MiXCR and lists one record per CDR3 protein. The top ten clones hold roughly an eighth of a sample with some 460,000 distinct CDR3 sequences, around 15% of them seen once. Time point defined: newly diagnosed GD, antithyroid drugs for less than 3 months. PBMC RNA served as the TCR library source. These same records also appear under a second study, on T cells in Graves' hyperthyroidism and ophthalmopathy.

The specimen was peripheral blood mononuclear cells (PBMCs), collected at new diagnosis, from a patient treated with antithyroid drugs. These receptors were obtained from a man aged 40-50 years with Graves disease.

This clonotype has a count of ten or more. The chain is built from TRBV2 and TRBJ2-3; D is uncertain. Trimming pared 4 bases from V and 1 base from J, leaving 9 bases between. Looked up from germline, CDR1 is SNHLY and CDR2 is FYNNEI. The CDR3 has 14 residues. The CDR3 bases are TGTGCCAGCAGTGTTAGGCTTGGCACAGATACGCAGTATTTT. It codes for CASSVRLGTDTQYF.

The chain has TRBV19 and TRBJ1-5, with TRBD1 matching over 7 bases. The CDR3 is 18 amino acids. J gave up 4 bases and V 4 bases, and 16 bases lay outside the gene matches. Germline-derived CDR1 and CDR2 are LNHDA and SQIVND (reference sequence). The CDR3 reads CASSTSTGSLLGNQPQHF. CDR3 sequence (DNA): TGTGCCAGTAGTACATCGACAGGGAGTCTTTTGGGAAATCAGCCCCAGCATTTT.

A word on this clonotype: It may be a read error: a sequence one base away is much more abundant. The chain is built from TRBV7-3 and TRBJ2-3, with 13 nucleotides matching TRBD2. The J call may not be correct, given that the DNA end is closer to TRBJ2-7. The CDR3 extends over 20 amino acids. Germline-derived CDR1 and CDR2 are SGHTA and FQGTGA. CDR3 sequence (DNA): TGTGCCAGCAGCGGACCGGACAGGGGGCGACTAGCGGGAGGACGGGATGAGCAGTACTTC. Residues: CASSGPDRGRLAGGRDEQYF.

The rearrangement joins TRBV27 to TRBJ2-7; TRBD2 agrees at 8 bases. CDR3 length equals 16 residues. The J segment lost 4 bases and the V segment lost 9 bases, leaving 17 bases of the junction unmatched. CDR1 is MNHEY, CDR2 SMNVEV, per germline (reference sequence). The CDR3 DNA sequence: TGTGCCAGGGCCCTACCGCAGGGACTAGAGAAATACGAGCAGTACTTC. This gives the protein CARALPQGLEKYEQYF.

J is TRBJ1-6 and V is TRBV20-1, with D unresolved. This CDR3 region has 15 residues. V shed 0 bases and J shed 0 bases, with 6 bases lying between them. In germline, CDR1 is DFQATT, CDR2 SNEGSKA (reference sequence). The CDR3, as DNA: TGCAGTGCTAGAGAAGCGGGCTCCTATAATTCACCCCTCCACTTT. Translated: CSAREAGSYNSPLHF.